This T cell receptor (beta chain) appears in the sequencing data of a study of cytomegalovirus exposure and HLA in healthy donors (dated by TCRdb to 2016 to 2017). Concerning the study at large: An earlier analysis of some 550 of the donors reported 250 to 350 Gb of sequence data and 117 million unique TCR beta sequences from approximately 180 million T cells. An early release that covered around 590 HLA-typed donors contained about 300 gigabases of sequencing data and 65 million to 100 million unique TCR sequences. Of the 300 to 500 genotyped donors, 75% to 85% were placed in the genetic ancestry cluster associated with self-reported Caucasian donors. The study aimed to test whether signatures of past pathogen exposure could be identified by cataloging public T cell receptors. The study used immunosequencing to profile the T cell repertoires of 666 subjects and linked those repertoires to cytomegalovirus serostatus. Besides the first cohort of roughly 700 subjects, a separate validation cohort made up of about 120 different subjects was used. High-throughput TCR immunosequencing, statistical association of individual TCRs with disease status, and machine learning were combined to predict cytomegalovirus infection status. A later analysis re-examined previously published TCR beta repertoires from roughly 650 donors and added high-resolution HLA genotyping to investigate patterns of TCR occurrence. In the later analysis, no new phenotypic data were used to find candidate immune exposures; instead, reliance was placed on TCR beta sequences and their occurrence across donors. An earlier analysis of 587 of the donors used high-throughput TCR beta sequencing to judge whether each TCR beta V gene segment behaved as functional or pseudogenic. Donor age, sex, ethnicity and CMV serostatus were collected together with the repertoire data. Genome-wide SNP genotypes for about three fifths of the roughly 670 donors were used in a later genetic analysis, which treated that subset as a discovery cohort. All discovery cohort repertoires had been generated using a single sequencing platform. Both class I and class II loci were covered by HLA typing, at four-digit resolution. Typing coverage varied by locus: about 629-640 donors for A, B, C, DRB1 and DQB1; roughly 520 for DQA1; approximately 570 for DPA1; 450 to 480 for DPB1. Five DR-DQ haplotypes were treated as single units for association and clustering because of strong linkage in the cohort. Among some 400 genotyped donors of the cohort, an average of 235,054 unique TCR beta nucleotide sequences were sequenced per donor, roughly a sixth of them non-productive. What the authors observed across the whole study: Because HLA typing was unavailable for some donors at each locus, only the typed subset was used in association tests. The study listed over 150 TCR beta chains as associated with cytomegalovirus. A later analysis associated roughly 17,000 TCR beta sequences with specific HLA alleles at a false discovery rate of 0.05. In a later analysis, most CMV-associated TCR beta chains were found to appear HLA-restricted, with HLA associations seemingly driven largely by CMV exposure. Because counts were too low, roughly 16 rarely observed V segments, including chromosome 9 orphons, were excluded from the earlier analysis of fewer than 650 of the donors. According to a later analysis, TCR association rates differed among HLA loci, with DRB1 alleles showing the most associated TCRs and HLA-C alleles showing the fewest. According to the authors, the approach could potentially be generalized to other disease states and immunological phenotypes. The cohort was sequenced for TCR beta chains only, and without alpha or paired-chain data the features that could be detected were limited. While some public TCRs were present in many individuals, most TCR sequences turned up only very rarely across donors. Cytomegalovirus status was reported to be diagnosed by the classifier with high specificity and sensitivity in both the original and validation cohorts. Compared with equally common non-associated chains, HLA-associated TCR beta chains in a later analysis were more clonally expanded and had lower generation probabilities. A further reported finding was that TCR beta sequences accurately predicted the HLA-A and HLA-B alleles for most subjects in the first cohort. In vitro tests confirmed that three of the cytomegalovirus-associated TCR beta chains recognize cytomegalovirus antigens. CMV serostatus was the only immune exposure information available for the cohort. The 87-base-pair reads could not distinguish some IMGT-functional V segments, including TRBV6-2 and TRBV6-3, so those segments were excluded. Correlated functional status among segregating V segments might reflect linkage disequilibrium, but an unknown experimental factor could not be ruled out. A group of highly shared sequence variants was considered likely to be a technical artifact of the sequencing pipeline. In an earlier analysis of 587 of the donors, most TCR beta V segments appeared in productive rearrangements about 90% or about 30% of the time, broadly matching IMGT annotations. V-gene and J-gene trimming of TCR beta chains was associated with a missense DCLRE1C variant in a later genetic analysis, and the association was replicated in an independent cohort. In a later analysis, several top co-occurrence clusters were reported to appear linked to parvovirus B19, influenza, CMV and Epstein-Barr virus. The presence/absence analyses assumed that sequencing depth was roughly uniform across donors, and that assumption may not be true. A later genetic analysis reported fewer N-insertions in productive TCRs among donors in an Asian-associated ancestry cluster than the roughly 670-donor mean. Assigning TCR associations to individual alleles was difficult when HLA alleles, especially DR and DQ, strongly co-occurred.

According to the germline V gene (reference sequence), CDR1 reads LNHNV and CDR2 reads YYDKDF. Here V drops 4 bases and J drops 11 bases, and the junction holds 4 bases not matched to any gene. The cysteine opens and the phenylalanine closes a CDR3 of 12 amino acids. Only the CDR3 DNA stays, 36 bases, in frame from base 1. The cohort consisted of 600 to 700 healthy bone marrow donors. Cohort members were all nominally healthy when sampled, although unrecorded immune exposures were likely present. CMV serostatus was recorded as positive for about 300 and negative for about half of the 666 cohort members, whereas no CMV serostatus was recorded for the donor in question. A peripheral blood sample was provided by each donor, and peripheral blood mononuclear cells were used for TCR beta sequencing. Genomic DNA extraction from the blood cell samples was performed with the Qiagen DNeasy Blood Extraction Kit.

Library generation was performed with the immunoSEQ multiplex PCR assay. A mixture of 60 forward primers for TCR Vbeta segments and 13 reverse primers for TCR Jbeta segments was used in the multiplex PCR. A multiplex PCR assay on genomic DNA amplified the CDR3 region of rearranged TCR beta genes. The Illumina HiSeq System was used to sequence the amplified TCR beta libraries as 87-base-pair reads. Turning to the authors' computational methods: In a later analysis, tens of millions of unique TCR beta chains were counted across the 500 to 700 repertoires, and approximately 11 million of these chains were shared by at least two donors. A nearest-neighbor algorithm error-corrected the raw reads and collapsed the reads into unique sequences, merging closely related sequences to remove PCR and sequencing errors. To assign V, D and J gene segments, CDR3 sequences were aligned to IMGT reference sequences. For a sequence to be retained, a match of at least six nucleotides was required to both a V gene segment and a J gene segment. A rearrangement counted as productive if the CDR3 had no stop codons and remained in frame with V and J, and every other rearrangement counted as non-productive. CDR3 was defined by IMGT convention, running from the second conserved V-encoded cysteine to the conserved J-encoded phenylalanine. The earlier analysis of about 500 of the donors excluded sequences that lacked an unambiguous match to a single V gene segment. In an earlier analysis of a few hundred of the donors, V segments were called functional above 56.7% productive rearrangements and were called segregating when the between-donor standard deviation exceeded 5%. A statistical classification framework was built to diagnose cytomegalovirus status from the catalog of TCR beta chain sequences. A later analysis assigned V and J genes by comparing TCR nucleotide sequences with IMGT/GENE-DB human TR gene sequences. A later analysis assigned CDR3 sequences and most-parsimonious VDJ recombination scenarios with the TCRdist pipeline. A later analysis defined each TCR beta chain by its CDR3 amino acid sequence plus V-gene family, and excluded reads lacking a unique V-gene family. A later analysis removed 500 to 600 highly shared, low-generation-probability nucleotide sequences to deal with suspected cross-contamination and a sequencing artifact. A later analysis calculated a clonal expansion index for each public chain from normalized within-repertoire ranks of inferred template counts. Generation probabilities in a later analysis came from a VDJ recombination model fitted to out-of-frame rearrangements, and those results were checked against IGoR. A later analysis scored TCR-TCR, TCR-HLA and TCR-CMV co-occurrence with hypergeometric tests, applying a repertoire-size bias correction to TCR pairs. False discovery rates were estimated in a later analysis by permuting HLA or CMV assignments 20 times. In a later analysis, co-occurring TCRs were grouped using DBSCAN, with TCRdist sequence similarity added in when clustering inside HLA-allele-positive subsets. For co-occurrence clustering, repertoires with fewer than 30,000 or more than 120,000 public chains were excluded, along with roughly five repertoires with anomalous nucleotide sharing. The table was pulled from immuneACCESS by TCRdb, which kept in-frame rearrangements only. Such tables lose some clones; where checked, under half of the loss comes from unresolved V genes, and the rest has no known cause. V, J and clone size are those of that table, while D and trimming were read from the DNA. The sample includes 150,000 to 200,000 clones, with 80% to 85% observed a single time. The top ten clonotypes cover roughly 2% of the sample.

Worth noting for this clone: The antigen it recognizes is unknown. It has no much larger one-base neighbor in the sample; base qualities were not kept.

The clonotype was recovered from a human donor in good health. Material: PBMCs. Recombination connected TRBV15 to TRBJ1-1; 10 bases in between match TRBD1. The DNA reads as follows: TGTGCCACCAGCACCCGACAGGGGGCGGCTTTCTTT. Translated, this is CATSTRQGAAFF.